This entry describes one T cell receptor beta chain. Its antigen is unknown. The table came from immunoSEQ multiplex PCR; TCRdb's copy has only in-frame clones and leaves some out. This table holds roughly 34,000 clones, less than 95% found once. This entry comes from a study of T cells in tuberculosis. Study-wide results and caveats: Cases with active tuberculosis were adults, while controls were adolescents.

Trimming cost V 4 bases and J 6 bases; bases outside gene matches: 5. The CDR3 is 13 residues long. Germline V gives CDR1 SGHNT, CDR2 YYREEE (reference sequence). This sequence originates from a donor aged 10-29 years with latent tuberculosis or without tuberculosis infection. Some clones in this sample may be carry-over from other donors' samples. This chain connects TRBV5-4 to TRBJ2-7; TRBD2 aligns across 9 bases. The material sequenced was PBMCs. The CDR3 reads CASSGGTSSEQYF. DNA of the CDR3: TGTGCCAGCAGCGGGGGGACTAGCAGCGAGCAGTACTTC.